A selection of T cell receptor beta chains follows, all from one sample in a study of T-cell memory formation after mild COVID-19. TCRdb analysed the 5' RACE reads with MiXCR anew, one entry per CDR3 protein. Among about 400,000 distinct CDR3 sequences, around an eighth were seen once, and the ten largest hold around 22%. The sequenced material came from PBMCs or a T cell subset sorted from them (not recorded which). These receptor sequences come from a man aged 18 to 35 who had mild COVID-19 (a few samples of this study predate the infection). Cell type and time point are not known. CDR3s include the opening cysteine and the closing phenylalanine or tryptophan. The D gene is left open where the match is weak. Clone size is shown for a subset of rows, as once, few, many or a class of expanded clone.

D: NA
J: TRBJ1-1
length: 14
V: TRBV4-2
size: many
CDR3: CASSQVGGGQKAFF
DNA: TGTGCCAGCAGCCAAGTTGGAGGTGGGCAAAAAGCTTTCTTT

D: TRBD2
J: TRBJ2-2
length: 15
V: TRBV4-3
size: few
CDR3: CASSPAGADTGELFF
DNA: TGCGCCAGCAGCCCAGCGGGGGCCGACACCGGGGAGCTGTTTTTT

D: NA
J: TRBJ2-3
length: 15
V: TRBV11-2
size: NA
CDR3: CASTEGGREPYTQYF
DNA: TGTGCCAGCACCGAGGGGGGCAGGGAGCCGTATACGCAGTATTTT

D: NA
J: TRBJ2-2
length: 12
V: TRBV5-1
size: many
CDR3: CASSLTTGELFF
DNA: TGTGCCAGCAGCTTAACGACAGGGGAGCTGTTTTTT

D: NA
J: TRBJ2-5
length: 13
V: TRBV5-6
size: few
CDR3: CASSWGSRETQYF
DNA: TGTGCCAGCAGCTGGGGTTCTAGAGAGACCCAGTACTTC

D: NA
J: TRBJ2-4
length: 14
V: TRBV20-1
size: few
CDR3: CSAPGWWAKNIQYF
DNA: TGCAGTGCCCCGGGTTGGTGGGCCAAAAACATTCAGTACTTC

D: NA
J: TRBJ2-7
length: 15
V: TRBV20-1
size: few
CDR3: CSASEWLRGTYEQYF
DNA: TGCAGTGCTAGTGAGTGGCTCCGAGGGACCTACGAGCAGTACTTC

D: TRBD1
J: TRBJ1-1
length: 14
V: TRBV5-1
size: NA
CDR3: CASNRGSMNTEAFF
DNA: TGCGCCAGCAACAGGGGTTCTATGAACACTGAAGCTTTCTTT

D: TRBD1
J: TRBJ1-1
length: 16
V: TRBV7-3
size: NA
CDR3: CASSLEGGAGFAEAFF
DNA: TGTGCCAGCAGCTTGGAAGGGGGCGCGGGGTTCGCTGAAGCTTTCTTT

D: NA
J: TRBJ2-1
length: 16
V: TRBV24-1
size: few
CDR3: CATSDLAGVTYNEQFF
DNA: TGTGCCACCAGTGATTTGGCAGGGGTGACCTACAATGAGCAGTTCTTC

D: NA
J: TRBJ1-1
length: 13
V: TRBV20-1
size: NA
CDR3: CSARVTGRTEAFF
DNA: TGCAGTGCTAGAGTTACAGGGAGGACTGAAGCTTTCTTT

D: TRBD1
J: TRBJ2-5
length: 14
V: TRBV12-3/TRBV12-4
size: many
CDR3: CASSLTGGQETQYF
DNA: TGTGCCAGCAGTTTAACAGGGGGCCAAGAGACCCAGTACTTC

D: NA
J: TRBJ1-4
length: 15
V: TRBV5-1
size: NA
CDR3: CASSLERASNEKLFF
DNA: TGCGCCAGCAGCTTGGAGAGAGCGTCTAATGAAAAACTGTTTTTT

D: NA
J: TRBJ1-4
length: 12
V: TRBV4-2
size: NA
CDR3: CASSQRLEKLFF
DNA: TGTGCCAGCAGCCAGAGGCTTGAAAAACTGTTTTTT

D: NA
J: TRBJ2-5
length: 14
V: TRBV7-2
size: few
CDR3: CASSLYWGGETQYF
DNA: TGTGCCAGCAGCTTATACTGGGGTGGAGAGACCCAGTACTTC

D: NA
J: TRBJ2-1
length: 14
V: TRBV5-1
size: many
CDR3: CASNKGLPYNEQFF
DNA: TGCGCCAGCAATAAGGGGCTTCCCTACAATGAGCAGTTCTTC

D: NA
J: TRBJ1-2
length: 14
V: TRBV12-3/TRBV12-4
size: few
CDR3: CASSPGLVPYGYTF
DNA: TGTGCCAGCAGCCCAGGGTTGGTCCCCTATGGCTACACCTTC

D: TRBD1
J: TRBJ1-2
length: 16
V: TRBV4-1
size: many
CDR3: CASSLSGQPNSGGYTF
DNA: TGCGCCAGCAGCCTTTCGGGACAGCCTAATTCTGGCGGCTACACCTTC

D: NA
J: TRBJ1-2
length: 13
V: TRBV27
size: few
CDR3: CASSLTQFYGYTF
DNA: TGTGCCAGCAGTTTAACACAGTTTTATGGCTACACCTTC

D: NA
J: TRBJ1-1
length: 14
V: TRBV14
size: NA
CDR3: CASSQGVSPTEAFF
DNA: TGTGCCAGCAGCCAAGGGGTGAGTCCCACTGAAGCTTTCTTT

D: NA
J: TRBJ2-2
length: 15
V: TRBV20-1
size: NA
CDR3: CSARDPGGGSGELFF
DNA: TGCAGTGCTAGAGATCCAGGCGGGGGCTCCGGGGAGCTGTTTTTT

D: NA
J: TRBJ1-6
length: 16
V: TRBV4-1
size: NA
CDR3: CASRPQIGDYNSPLHF
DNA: TGCGCCAGCAGACCCCAGATTGGGGACTATAATTCACCCCTCCACTTT

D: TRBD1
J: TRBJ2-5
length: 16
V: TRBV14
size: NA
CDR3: CASSSLSTGRRETQYF
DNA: TGTGCCAGCAGCTCATTATCGACAGGGCGTAGGGAGACCCAGTACTTC

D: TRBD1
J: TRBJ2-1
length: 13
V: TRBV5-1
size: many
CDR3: CASSPDRALLWFF
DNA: TGCGCCAGCAGCCCAGACAGGGCTCTATTATGGTTCTTC

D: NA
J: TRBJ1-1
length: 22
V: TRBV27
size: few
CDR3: CASSLTPITAAEKFPGTTEAFF
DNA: TGTGCCAGCAGTTTAACGCCGATTACCGCAGCCGAAAAGTTCCCCGGGACCACTGAAGCTTTCTTT

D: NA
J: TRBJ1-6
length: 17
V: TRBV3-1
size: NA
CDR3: CASSFGYREEENSPLHF
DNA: TGTGCCAGCAGCTTTGGGTACAGGGAGGAGGAAAATTCACCCCTCCACTTT

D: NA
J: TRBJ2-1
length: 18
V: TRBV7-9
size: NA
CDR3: CASSCSWGDVRCYNEQFF
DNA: TGTGCCAGCAGCTGCTCGTGGGGGGACGTCAGATGTTACAATGAGCAGTTCTTC

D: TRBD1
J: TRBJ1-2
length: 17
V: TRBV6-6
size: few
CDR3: CASSLKLRGRLNYGYTF
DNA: TGTGCCAGCAGTTTAAAGCTCAGGGGGCGTCTAAACTATGGCTACACCTTC

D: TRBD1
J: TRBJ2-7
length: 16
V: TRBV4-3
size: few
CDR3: CASSQKRDRRTYEQYF
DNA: TGCGCCAGCAGCCAGAAACGGGACAGGAGGACCTACGAGCAGTACTTC

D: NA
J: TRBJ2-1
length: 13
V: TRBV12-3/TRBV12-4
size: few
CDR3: CASRIGGRNEQFF
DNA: TGTGCCAGCAGGATAGGGGGGCGGAATGAGCAGTTCTTC

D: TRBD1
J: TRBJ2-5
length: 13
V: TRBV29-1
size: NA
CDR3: CSVMTGGSETQYF
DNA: TGCAGCGTTATGACAGGGGGCTCGGAGACCCAGTACTTC

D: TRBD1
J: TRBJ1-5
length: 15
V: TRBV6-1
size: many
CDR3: CASSRTGGSNQPQHF
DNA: TGTGCCAGCAGCAGGACAGGCGGGAGCAATCAGCCCCAGCATTTT

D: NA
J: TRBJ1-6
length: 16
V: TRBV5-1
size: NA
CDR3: CASSLAGPPLDSPLHF
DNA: TGCGCCAGCAGCTTGGCAGGGCCCCCTTTGGATTCACCCCTCCACTTT

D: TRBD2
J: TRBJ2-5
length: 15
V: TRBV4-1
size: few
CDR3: CASSWRLAGQETQYF
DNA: TGCGCCAGCAGCTGGCGACTAGCGGGGCAAGAGACCCAGTACTTC

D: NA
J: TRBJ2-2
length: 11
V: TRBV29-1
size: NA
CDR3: CSVTETGELFF
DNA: TGCAGCGTTACAGAGACCGGGGAGCTGTTTTTT

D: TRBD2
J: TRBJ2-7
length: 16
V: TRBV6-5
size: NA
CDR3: CASSLGGTSGSYEQYF
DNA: TGTGCCAGCAGTCTGGGTGGGACTAGCGGATCCTACGAGCAGTACTTC

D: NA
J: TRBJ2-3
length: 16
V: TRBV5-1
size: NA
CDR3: CASSLAGGLGTDTQYF
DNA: TGCGCCAGCAGCTTGGCCGGCGGCCTCGGCACAGATACGCAGTATTTT

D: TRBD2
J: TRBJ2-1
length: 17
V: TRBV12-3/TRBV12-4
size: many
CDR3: CASSFPLLAGDPNEQFF
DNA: TGTGCCAGCAGTTTCCCGTTACTAGCGGGGGATCCCAATGAGCAGTTCTTC

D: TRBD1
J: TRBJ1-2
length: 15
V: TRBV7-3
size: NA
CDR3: CASSPQANRGYGLTF
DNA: TGTGCCAGCAGCCCACAAGCGAACAGGGGCTACGGGCTCACCTTC

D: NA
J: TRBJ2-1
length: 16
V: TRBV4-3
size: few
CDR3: CASSQGLGGRLNEQFF
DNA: TGCGCCAGCAGCCAAGGTTTGGGGGGACGACTCAATGAGCAGTTCTTC

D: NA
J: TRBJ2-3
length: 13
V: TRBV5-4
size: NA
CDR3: CASSSPGLNTQYF
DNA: TGTGCCAGCAGCTCCCCGGGGTTGAATACGCAGTATTTT

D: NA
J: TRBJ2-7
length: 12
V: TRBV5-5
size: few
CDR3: CASSSSTREQYF
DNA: TGTGCCAGCAGCTCCTCCACGAGGGAGCAGTACTTC

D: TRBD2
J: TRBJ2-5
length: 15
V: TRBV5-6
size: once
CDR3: CASSTPSGGQETQYF
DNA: TGTGCCAGCAGCACACCTAGCGGGGGGCAAGAGACCCAGTACTTC

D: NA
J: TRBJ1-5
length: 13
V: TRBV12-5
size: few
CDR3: CASARVSNQPQHF
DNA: TGTGCTAGTGCCCGTGTTAGCAATCAGCCCCAGCATTTT

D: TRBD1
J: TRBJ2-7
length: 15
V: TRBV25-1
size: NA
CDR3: CASSAPGTGSYEQYF
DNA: TGTGCCAGCAGTGCCCCCGGGACAGGATCCTACGAGCAGTACTTC

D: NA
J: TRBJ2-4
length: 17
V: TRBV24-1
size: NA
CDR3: CATSETRDFQAKNIQYF
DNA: TGTGCCACCAGTGAGACTCGGGACTTCCAAGCCAAAAACATTCAGTACTTC

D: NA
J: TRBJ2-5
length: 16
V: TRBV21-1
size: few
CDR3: CASSTPGGDPQETQYF
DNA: TGTGCCAGCAGCACCCCAGGGGGCGATCCCCAAGAGACCCAGTACTTC

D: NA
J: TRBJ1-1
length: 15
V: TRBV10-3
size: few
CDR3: CAISLGGAGDTEAFF
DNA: TGTGCCATCAGCCTCGGAGGGGCAGGGGACACTGAAGCTTTCTTT

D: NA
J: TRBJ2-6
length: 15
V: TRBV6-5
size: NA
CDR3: CASTQGAGGANVLTF
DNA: TGTGCCAGCACCCAGGGTGCAGGGGGGGCCAACGTCCTGACTTTC

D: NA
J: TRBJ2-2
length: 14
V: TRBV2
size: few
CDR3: CASSEAVNTGELFF
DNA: TGTGCCAGCAGTGAGGCCGTTAACACCGGGGAGCTGTTTTTT

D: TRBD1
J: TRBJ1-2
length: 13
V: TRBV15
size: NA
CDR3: CATSAGGDYGYTF
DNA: TGTGCCACCAGCGCAGGGGGGGACTATGGCTACACCTTC

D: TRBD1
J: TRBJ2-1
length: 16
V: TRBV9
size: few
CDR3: CASSVVGTGAVGEQFF
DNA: TGTGCCAGCAGCGTAGTAGGGACAGGGGCCGTTGGGGAGCAGTTCTTC

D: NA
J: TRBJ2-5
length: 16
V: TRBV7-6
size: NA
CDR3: CASSLDGGTVQETQYF
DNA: TGTGCCAGCAGCTTAGACGGAGGGACAGTACAAGAGACCCAGTACTTC

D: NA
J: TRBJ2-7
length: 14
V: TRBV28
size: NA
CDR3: CATSRAGQAYEQYF
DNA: TGTGCCACGTCTCGAGCGGGACAGGCGTACGAGCAGTACTTC